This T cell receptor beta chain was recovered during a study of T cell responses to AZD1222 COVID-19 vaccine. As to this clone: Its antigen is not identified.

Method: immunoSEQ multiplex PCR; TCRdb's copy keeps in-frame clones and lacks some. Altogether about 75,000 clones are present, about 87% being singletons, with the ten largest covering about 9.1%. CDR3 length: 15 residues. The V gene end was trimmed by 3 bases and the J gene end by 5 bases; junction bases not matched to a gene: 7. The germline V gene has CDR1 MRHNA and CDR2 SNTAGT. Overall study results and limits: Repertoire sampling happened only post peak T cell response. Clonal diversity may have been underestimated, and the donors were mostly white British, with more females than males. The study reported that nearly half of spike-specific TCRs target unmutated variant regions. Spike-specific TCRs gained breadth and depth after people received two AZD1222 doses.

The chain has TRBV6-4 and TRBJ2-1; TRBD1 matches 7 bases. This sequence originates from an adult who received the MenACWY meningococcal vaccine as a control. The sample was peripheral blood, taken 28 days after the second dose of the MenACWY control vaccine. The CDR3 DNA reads TGTGCCAGCAGTGAAACAGGACAGGTCCACAATGAGCAGTTCTTC. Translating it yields CASSETGQVHNEQFF.